This T cell receptor (beta chain) was obtained from a study of CDR3 diversity in severe acne. This CDR3 has 18 amino acids. In germline, CDR1 is MNHNY, CDR2 SVGAGI (reference sequence). Trimming took off 8 bases at V and 3 bases at J, with 26 bases between the two ends. A single record per CDR3 protein comes from TCRdb applying MiXCR to the PCR reads. The data hold 97,000 or so distinct CDR3 sequences, with roughly half observed a single time. The receptor was derived from a male donor with acne. The sample consisted of blood. The V gene is TRBV6-6, the J gene TRBJ2-1; D is possibly TRBD2 (6 bases). CDR3 nucleotide sequence: TGTGCCAGCCCTCCGGGGAATGGGGGGACCCGCAACTACAATGAGCAGTTCTTC. Its translation: CASPPGNGGTRNYNEQFF.